This is a list of T cell receptor beta chains from one sample in a study of technical replicates of blood from a handful of donors. Libraries were prepared by immunoSEQ multiplex PCR; TCRdb keeps only in-frame clonotypes and omits some of them. This table holds tens of thousands of clones, approximately 90% found once. The sequenced material came from PBMCs. The receptors stem from a human donor in good health. Some clones in this sample may be carry-over from other donors' samples. Both conserved end residues are part of each CDR3. The order of the fields is D gene, V gene, clone size, J gene, CDR3 protein, CDR3 DNA. The D gene is left open where the match is weak. Expanded clones are given a class, and other clones once, few, many or no size at all.

D: NA
V: TRBV4-1
size: NA
J: TRBJ1-4
CDR3: CASSQWGFELFF
DNA: TGCGCCAGCAGCCAATGGGGCTTTGAACTGTTTTTT

D: TRBD2
V: TRBV10-3
size: once
J: TRBJ2-3
CDR3: CAISERGLAGGPGTDTQYF
DNA: TGTGCCATCAGTGAAAGGGGACTAGCGGGAGGGCCGGGCACAGATACGCAGTATTTT

D: NA
V: TRBV7-9
size: NA
J: TRBJ2-7
CDR3: CASSRGRVAAYEQYF
DNA: TGTGCCAGCAGCCGGGGAAGGGTAGCGGCCTACGAGCAGTACTTC

D: TRBD2
V: TRBV5-4
size: NA
J: TRBJ2-1
CDR3: CASSSSGGLYNEQFF
DNA: TGTGCCAGCAGCTCTAGCGGGGGCCTCTACAATGAGCAGTTCTTC

D: NA
V: TRBV18
size: once
J: TRBJ2-1
CDR3: CASSPMVREDEQFF
DNA: TGTGCCAGCTCACCTATGGTCAGGGAGGATGAGCAGTTCTTC

D: NA
V: TRBV6-1
size: NA
J: TRBJ1-1
CDR3: CASSVTRRGTEAFF
DNA: TGTGCCAGCAGTGTGACAAGACGTGGCACTGAAGCTTTCTTT

D: NA
V: TRBV18
size: NA
J: TRBJ2-7
CDR3: CASSPTGMDEQYF
DNA: TGTGCCAGCTCACCAACAGGGATGGATGAGCAGTACTTC

D: NA
V: TRBV27
size: few
J: TRBJ2-7
CDR3: CASSFERRGEQYF
DNA: TGTGCCAGCAGTTTCGAAAGGAGAGGGGAGCAGTACTTC

D: TRBD1
V: TRBV7-8
size: NA
J: TRBJ2-7
CDR3: CASSYLGGQGTSEQYF
DNA: TGTGCCAGCAGCTACCTTGGGGGACAGGGTACTTCCGAGCAGTACTTC

D: NA
V: TRBV5-1
size: NA
J: TRBJ2-1
CDR3: CASSTSSVSDEQFF
DNA: TGCGCCAGCAGCACCTCTAGCGTTTCGGATGAGCAGTTCTTC

D: NA
V: TRBV7-2
size: NA
J: TRBJ1-1
CDR3: CASSQDRMNTEAFF
DNA: TGTGCCAGCAGTCAAGACAGAATGAACACTGAAGCTTTCTTT

D: NA
V: TRBV4-3
size: NA
J: TRBJ1-6
CDR3: CASSQPGPGNSPLHF
DNA: TGCGCCAGCAGCCAACCCGGGCCGGGAAATTCACCCCTCCACTTT

D: NA
V: TRBV30
size: NA
J: TRBJ1-3
CDR3: CAWSVLGNTIYF
DNA: TGTGCCTGGAGTGTACTTGGAAACACCATATATTTT

D: TRBD2
V: TRBV7-6
size: NA
J: TRBJ2-1
CDR3: CASSGGGGAYNEQFF
DNA: TGTGCCAGCAGCGGGGGGGGTGGGGCCTACAATGAGCAGTTCTTC

D: TRBD1
V: TRBV4-1
size: few
J: TRBJ1-2
CDR3: CASSQVPYRGPGGYTF
DNA: TGCGCCAGCAGCCAAGTTCCCTACAGGGGGCCGGGTGGCTACACCTTC

D: TRBD2
V: TRBV7-9
size: NA
J: TRBJ2-2
CDR3: CASSLDAGGLLFF
DNA: TGTGCCAGCAGCTTAGATGCGGGAGGTCTCCTGTTTTTT

D: TRBD1
V: TRBV27
size: NA
J: TRBJ2-7
CDR3: CASSLRTGTHFYEQYF
DNA: TGTGCCAGCAGCCTACGGACAGGGACCCATTTCTACGAGCAGTACTTC

D: NA
V: TRBV15
size: NA
J: TRBJ2-2
CDR3: CATSQPRLTGELFF
DNA: TGTGCCACCAGTCAGCCTCGACTAACCGGGGAGCTGTTTTTT

D: NA
V: TRBV19
size: NA
J: TRBJ2-3
CDR3: CASRQGGRNTQYF
DNA: TGTGCCAGTAGGCAGGGGGGACGAAATACGCAGTATTTT

D: TRBD2
V: TRBV27
size: NA
J: TRBJ2-3
CDR3: CASSTTPLAGGPDTQYF
DNA: TGTGCCAGCAGTACCACCCCCCTAGCGGGGGGGCCAGATACGCAGTATTTT

D: TRBD1
V: TRBV5-1
size: once
J: TRBJ2-3
CDR3: CASSLFSEGGRGSTDTQYF
DNA: TGCGCCAGCAGCTTGTTCTCCGAAGGGGGCAGGGGTAGCACAGATACGCAGTATTTT

D: NA
V: TRBV29-1
size: NA
J: TRBJ2-7
CDR3: CSVVGIQGMGTYEQYF
DNA: TGCAGCGTTGTGGGGATACAGGGCATGGGGACCTACGAGCAGTACTTC

D: NA
V: TRBV7-2
size: NA
J: TRBJ2-7
CDR3: CASSLEPGISSYEQYF
DNA: TGTGCCAGCAGCTTAGAGCCGGGAATAAGCTCCTACGAGCAGTACTTC

D: NA
V: TRBV20-1
size: NA
J: TRBJ1-2
CDR3: CRPGADYGYTF
DNA: TGCAGGCCAGGGGCAGACTATGGCTACACCTTC

D: NA
V: TRBV18
size: NA
J: TRBJ1-1
CDR3: CASSPIVTENTEAFF
DNA: TGTGCCAGCTCACCTATCGTGACAGAGAACACTGAAGCTTTCTTT

D: NA
V: TRBV7-2
size: NA
J: TRBJ2-3
CDR3: CASSPSYASTDTQYF
DNA: TGTGCCAGCAGCCCCTCCTACGCTAGCACAGATACGCAGTATTTT

D: TRBD1
V: TRBV6-1
size: NA
J: TRBJ2-2
CDR3: CASSRTGDTGELFF
DNA: TGTGCCAGCAGCAGGACAGGGGACACCGGGGAGCTGTTTTTT

D: TRBD2
V: TRBV10-3
size: NA
J: TRBJ2-5
CDR3: CAISEWEGPQETQYF
DNA: TGTGCCATCAGTGAGTGGGAGGGACCCCAAGAGACCCAGTACTTC